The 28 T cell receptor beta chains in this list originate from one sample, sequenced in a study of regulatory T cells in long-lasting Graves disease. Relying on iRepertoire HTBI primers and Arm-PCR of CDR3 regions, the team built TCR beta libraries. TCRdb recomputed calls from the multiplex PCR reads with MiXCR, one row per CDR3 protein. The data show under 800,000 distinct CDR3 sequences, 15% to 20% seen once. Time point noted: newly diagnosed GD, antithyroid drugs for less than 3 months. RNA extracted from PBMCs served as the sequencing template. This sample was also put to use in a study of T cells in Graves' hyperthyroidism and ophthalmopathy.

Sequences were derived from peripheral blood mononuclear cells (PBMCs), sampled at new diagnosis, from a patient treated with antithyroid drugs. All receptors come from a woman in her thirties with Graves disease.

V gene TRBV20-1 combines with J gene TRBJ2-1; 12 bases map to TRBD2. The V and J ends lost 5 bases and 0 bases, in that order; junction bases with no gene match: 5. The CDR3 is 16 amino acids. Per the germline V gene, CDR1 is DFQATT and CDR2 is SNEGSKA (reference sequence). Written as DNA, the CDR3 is TGCAGTGCTGTGGGACTAGCGGGCTACTCCTACAATGAGCAGTTCTTC. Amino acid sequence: CSAVGLAGYSYNEQFF.

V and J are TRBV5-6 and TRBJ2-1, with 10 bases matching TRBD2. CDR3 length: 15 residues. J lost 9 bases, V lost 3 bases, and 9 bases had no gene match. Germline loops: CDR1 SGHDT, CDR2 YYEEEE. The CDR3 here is CASSSPTSGRIEQFF. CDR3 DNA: TGTGCCAGCAGCTCACCGACTAGCGGGCGGATTGAGCAGTTCTTC.

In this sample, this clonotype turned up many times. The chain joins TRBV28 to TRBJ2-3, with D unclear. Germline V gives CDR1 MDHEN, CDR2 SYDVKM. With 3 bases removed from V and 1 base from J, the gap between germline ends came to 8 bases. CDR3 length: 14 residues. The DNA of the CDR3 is TGTGCCAGCAGTTTTTTGCTGGGCACAGATACGCAGTATTTT. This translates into CASSFLLGTDTQYF.

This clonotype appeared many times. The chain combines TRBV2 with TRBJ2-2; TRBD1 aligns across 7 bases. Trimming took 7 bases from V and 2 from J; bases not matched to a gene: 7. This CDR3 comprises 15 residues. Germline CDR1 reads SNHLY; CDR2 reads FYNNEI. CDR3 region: CASIEGQINTGELFF. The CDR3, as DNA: TGTGCCAGCATCGAGGGACAGATTAACACCGGGGAGCTGTTTTTT.

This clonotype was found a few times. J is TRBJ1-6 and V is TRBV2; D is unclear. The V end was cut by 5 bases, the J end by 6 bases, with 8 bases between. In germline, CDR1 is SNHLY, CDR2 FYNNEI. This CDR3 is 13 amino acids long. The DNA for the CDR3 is TGTGCCAGCAGTTCCGCAACTAATTCACCCCTCCACTTT. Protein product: CASSSATNSPLHF.

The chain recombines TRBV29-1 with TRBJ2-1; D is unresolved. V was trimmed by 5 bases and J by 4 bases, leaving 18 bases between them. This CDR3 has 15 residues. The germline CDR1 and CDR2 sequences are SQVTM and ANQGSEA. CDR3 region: CSVKTSSRPYNEQFF. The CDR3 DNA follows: TGCAGCGTTAAGACATCGAGTAGGCCATACAATGAGCAGTTCTTC.

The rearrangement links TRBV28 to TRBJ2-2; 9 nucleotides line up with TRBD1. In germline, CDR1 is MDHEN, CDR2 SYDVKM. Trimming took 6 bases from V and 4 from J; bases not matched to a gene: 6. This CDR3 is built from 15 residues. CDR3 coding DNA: TGTGCCAGCAGGACGGGACAGGGACTCACCGGGGAGCTGTTTTTT. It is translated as CASRTGQGLTGELFF.

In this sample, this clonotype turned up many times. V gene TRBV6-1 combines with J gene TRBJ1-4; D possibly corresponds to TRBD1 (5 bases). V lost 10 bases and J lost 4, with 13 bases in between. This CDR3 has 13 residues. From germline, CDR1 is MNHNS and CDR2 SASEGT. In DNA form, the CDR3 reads TGTGCCACCCAGAGGGACCTTAATGAAAAACTGTTTTTT. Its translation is CATQRDLNEKLFF.

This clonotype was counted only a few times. The CDR3: CASSEFRGDTEAFF. The DNA of the CDR3 is TGTGCCAGCAGCGAATTCAGGGGGGACACTGAAGCTTTCTTT. This chain joins TRBV5-8 and TRBJ1-1, with 7 bases fitting TRBD1. The CDR3 loop spans 14 amino acids. V shed 4 bases, J shed 3 bases, and the junction held 6 bases outside the gene matches. CDR1 and CDR2 (germline): SGHTS, YDEGEE.

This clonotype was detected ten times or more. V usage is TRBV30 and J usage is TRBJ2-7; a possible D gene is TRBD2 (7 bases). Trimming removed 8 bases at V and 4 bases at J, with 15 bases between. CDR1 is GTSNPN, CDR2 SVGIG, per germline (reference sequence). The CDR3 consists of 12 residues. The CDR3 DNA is TGTGCCAGAGGGGGACTAAAGTACGAGCAGTACTTC. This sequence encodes CARGGLKYEQYF.

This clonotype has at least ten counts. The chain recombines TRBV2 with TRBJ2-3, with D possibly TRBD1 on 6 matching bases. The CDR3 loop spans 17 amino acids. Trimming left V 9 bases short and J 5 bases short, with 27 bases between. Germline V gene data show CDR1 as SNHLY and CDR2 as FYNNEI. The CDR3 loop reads CARSVVSSTGLRDTQYF. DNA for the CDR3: TGTGCCAGATCCGTCGTAAGCTCGACAGGCCTTCGAGATACGCAGTATTTT.

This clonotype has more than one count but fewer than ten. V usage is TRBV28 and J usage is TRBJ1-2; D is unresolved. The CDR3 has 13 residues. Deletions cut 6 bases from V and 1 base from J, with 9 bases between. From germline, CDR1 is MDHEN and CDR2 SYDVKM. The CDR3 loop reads CASSLRYNYGYTF. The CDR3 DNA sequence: TGTGCCAGCAGCTTAAGATATAACTATGGCTACACCTTC.

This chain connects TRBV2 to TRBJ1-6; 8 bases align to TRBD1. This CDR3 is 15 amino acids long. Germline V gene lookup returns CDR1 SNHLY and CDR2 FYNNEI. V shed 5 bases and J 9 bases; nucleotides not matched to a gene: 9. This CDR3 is CASSPTGVTGSPLHF. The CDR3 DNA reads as TGTGCCAGCAGTCCGACAGGGGTTACAGGTTCACCCCTCCACTTT.

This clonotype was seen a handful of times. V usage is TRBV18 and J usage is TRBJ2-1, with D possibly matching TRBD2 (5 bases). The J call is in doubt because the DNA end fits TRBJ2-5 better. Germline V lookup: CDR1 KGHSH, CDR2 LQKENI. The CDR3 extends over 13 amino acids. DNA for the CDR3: TGTGCCAGCTCTTCACATCGGGGAGAGACCCAGTACTTC. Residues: CASSSHRGETQYF.

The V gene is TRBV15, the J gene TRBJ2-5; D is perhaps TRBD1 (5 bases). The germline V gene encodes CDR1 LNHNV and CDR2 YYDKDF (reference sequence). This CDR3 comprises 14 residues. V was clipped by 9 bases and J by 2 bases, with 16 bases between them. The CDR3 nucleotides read TGTGCCACGTCCCCAATGACAGTGCAAGAGACCCAGTACTTC. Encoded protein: CATSPMTVQETQYF.

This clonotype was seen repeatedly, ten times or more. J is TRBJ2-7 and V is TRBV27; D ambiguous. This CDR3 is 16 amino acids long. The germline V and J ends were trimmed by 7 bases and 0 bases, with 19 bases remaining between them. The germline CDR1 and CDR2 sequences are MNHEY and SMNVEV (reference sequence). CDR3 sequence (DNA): TGTGCCAGCACCCGTAGATATGGGGAAAGCTCCTACGAGCAGTACTTC. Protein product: CASTRRYGESSYEQYF.

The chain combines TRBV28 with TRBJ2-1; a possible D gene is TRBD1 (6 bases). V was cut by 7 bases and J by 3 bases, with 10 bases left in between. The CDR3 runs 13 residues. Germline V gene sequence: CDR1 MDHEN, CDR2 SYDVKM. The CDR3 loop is CASKQGNYNEQFF. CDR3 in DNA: TGTGCCAGCAAGCAGGGGAACTACAATGAGCAGTTCTTC. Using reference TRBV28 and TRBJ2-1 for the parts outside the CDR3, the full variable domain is DVKVTQSSRYLVKRTGEKVFLECVQDMDHENMFWYRQDPGLGLRLIYFSYDVKMKEKGDIPEGYSVSREKKERFSLILESASTNQTSMYLCASKQGNYNEQFFGPGTRLTVL.

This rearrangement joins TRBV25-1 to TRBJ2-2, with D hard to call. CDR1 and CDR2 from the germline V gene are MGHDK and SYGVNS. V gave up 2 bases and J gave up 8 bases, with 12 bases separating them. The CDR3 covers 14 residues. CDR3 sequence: CASSEGLVGGELFF. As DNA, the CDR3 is TGTGCCAGCAGTGAAGGATTGGTAGGGGGGGAGCTGTTTTTT. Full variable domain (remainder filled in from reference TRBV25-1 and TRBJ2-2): EADIYQTPRYLVIGTGKKITLECSQTMGHDKMYWYQQDPGMELHLIHYSYGVNSTEKGDLSSESTVSRIRTEHFPLTLESARPSHTSQYLCASSEGLVGGELFFGEGSRLTVL.

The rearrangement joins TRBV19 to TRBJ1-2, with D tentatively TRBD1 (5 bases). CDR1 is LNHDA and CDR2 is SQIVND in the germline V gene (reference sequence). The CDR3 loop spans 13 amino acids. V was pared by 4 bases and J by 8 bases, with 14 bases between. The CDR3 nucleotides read TGTGCCAGTAGTACATGGGGGAGGGCCGGCTACACCTTC. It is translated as CASSTWGRAGYTF. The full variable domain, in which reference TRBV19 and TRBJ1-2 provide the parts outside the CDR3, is DGGITQSPKYLFRKEGQNVTLSCEQNLNHDAMYWYRQDPGQGLRLIYYSQIVNDFQKGDIAEGYSVSREKKESFPLTVTSAQKNPTAFYLCASSTWGRAGYTFGSGTRLTVV.

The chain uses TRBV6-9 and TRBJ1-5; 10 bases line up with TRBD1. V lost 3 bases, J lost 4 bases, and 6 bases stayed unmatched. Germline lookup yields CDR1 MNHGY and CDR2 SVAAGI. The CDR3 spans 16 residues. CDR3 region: CASSYPRTGGNQPQHF. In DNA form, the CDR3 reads TGTGCCAGCAGTTACCCGCGGACAGGGGGGAATCAGCCCCAGCATTTT.

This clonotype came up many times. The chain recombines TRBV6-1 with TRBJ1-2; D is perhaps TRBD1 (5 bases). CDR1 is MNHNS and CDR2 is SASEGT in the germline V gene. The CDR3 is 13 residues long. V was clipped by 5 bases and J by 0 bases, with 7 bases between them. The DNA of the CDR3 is TGTGCCAGCAGTCCGACAGCTAACTATGGCTACACCTTC. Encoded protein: CASSPTANYGYTF.

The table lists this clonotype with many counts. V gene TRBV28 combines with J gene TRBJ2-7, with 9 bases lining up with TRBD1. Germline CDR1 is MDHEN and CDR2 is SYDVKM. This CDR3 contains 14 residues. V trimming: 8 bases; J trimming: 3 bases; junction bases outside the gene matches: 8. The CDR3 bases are TGTGCCAGCTCCCGTACGGACAGGGGCTACGAGCAGTACTTC. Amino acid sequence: CASSRTDRGYEQYF.

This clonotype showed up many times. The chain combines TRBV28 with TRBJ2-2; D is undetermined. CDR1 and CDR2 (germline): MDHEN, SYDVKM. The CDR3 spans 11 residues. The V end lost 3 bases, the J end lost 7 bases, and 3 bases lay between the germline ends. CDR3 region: CASSFHGELFF. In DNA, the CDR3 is TGTGCCAGCAGTTTTCACGGGGAGCTGTTTTTT.

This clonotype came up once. In nucleotides, the CDR3 is TGCGCCAGCAGTGAGGACAGCAGCTCCTACAATGAGCAGTTCTTC. Encoded protein: CASSEDSSSYNEQFF. The chain joins TRBV10-2 to TRBJ2-1, with D perhaps TRBD1 (5 bases). Looked up from germline, CDR1 is WSHSY and CDR2 is SAAADI. This CDR3 is 15 amino acids long. Trimming cost V 2 bases and J 0 bases, with 8 bases left between them.

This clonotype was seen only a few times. The CDR3 DNA reads TGTGCCAGTAGTTTGCGGGAGGGAACCGGGGAGCTGTTTTTT. Translation gives CASSLREGTGELFF. V and J are TRBV19 and TRBJ2-2; TRBD2 aligns across 9 bases. CDR3 length: 14 residues. CDR1 and CDR2 (germline): LNHDA, SQIVND (reference sequence). V was pared by 5 bases and J by 5 bases, with 3 bases of the junction left unmatched.

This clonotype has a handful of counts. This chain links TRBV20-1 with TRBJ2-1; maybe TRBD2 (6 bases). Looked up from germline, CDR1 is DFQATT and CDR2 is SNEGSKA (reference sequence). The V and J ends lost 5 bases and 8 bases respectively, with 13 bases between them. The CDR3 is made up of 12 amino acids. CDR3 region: CSASRGEDEQFF. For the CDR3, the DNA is TGCAGTGCTTCGAGAGGGGAGGATGAGCAGTTCTTC.

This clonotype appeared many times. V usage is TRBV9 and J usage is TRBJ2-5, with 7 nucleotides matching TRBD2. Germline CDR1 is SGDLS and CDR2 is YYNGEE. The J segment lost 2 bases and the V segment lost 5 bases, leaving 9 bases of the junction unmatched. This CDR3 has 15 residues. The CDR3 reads CASSYGWGLQETQYF. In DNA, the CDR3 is TGTGCCAGCAGTTACGGATGGGGACTACAAGAGACCCAGTACTTC.

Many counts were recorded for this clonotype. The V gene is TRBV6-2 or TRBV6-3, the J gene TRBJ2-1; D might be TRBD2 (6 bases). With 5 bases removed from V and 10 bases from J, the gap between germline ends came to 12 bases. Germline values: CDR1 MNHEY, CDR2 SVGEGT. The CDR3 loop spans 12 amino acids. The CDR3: CASSRTTLEQFF. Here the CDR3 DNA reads TGTGCCAGCAGTCGGACTACCCTGGAGCAGTTCTTC.